Each of the 9 T cell receptor beta chains below was sequenced from the same sample in a study of T-cell reconstitution after alpha-beta-depleted transplantation in children. Unique molecular identifiers featured in how the TCRbeta library was prepared. TCRdb re-analysed the PCR reads in MiXCR, keeping a single row per CDR3 protein. The table includes about 110,000 distinct CDR3 sequences, 10% detected once. The sequences come from PBMCs, collected before TCRalphabeta/CD19-depleted stem cell transplant. The receptors come from a boy aged 2 to 10 with acute lymphoblastic leukemia, due to receive a stem cell transplant.

This clonotype was observed at least ten times. The rearrangement uses TRBV5-5 and TRBJ2-3; TRBD2 agrees at 8 bases. The CDR3 is made up of 16 amino acids. Trimming at V came to 0 bases and at J to 3 bases, leaving 6 bases not matched to a gene. The germline V gene encodes CDR1 SGHKS and CDR2 YYEKEE (reference sequence). CDR3 in amino acids: CASSLGPLAGTDTQYF. The CDR3 DNA follows: TGTGCCAGCAGCTTGGGACCTCTAGCGGGTACAGATACGCAGTATTTT.

V and J are TRBV7-2 and TRBJ2-3; TRBD1 might be the D (6 bases). The CDR3 is made up of 12 amino acids. CDR1 and CDR2 from the germline V gene are SGHTA and FQGNSA. V gave up 10 bases and J gave up 2 bases, with 10 bases separating them. In DNA, the CDR3 is TGTGCCACCGGACAGAACACAGATACGCAGTATTTT. Protein: CATGQNTDTQYF.

This clonotype appeared many times. V gene TRBV7-9 combines with J gene TRBJ1-4; D unclear. The CDR3 sequence is 12 residues long. The germline V gene encodes CDR1 SEHNR and CDR2 FQNEAQ (reference sequence). V lost 2 bases and J lost 12, with 10 bases in between. The CDR3 DNA is TGTGCCAGCAGCTTACACAGTGAGGAACTGTTTTTT. This codes for CASSLHSEELFF. The whole variable domain, remainder taken from reference TRBV7-9 and TRBJ1-4, is DTGVSQNPRHKITKRGQNVTFRCDPISEHNRLYWYRQTLGQGPEFLTYFQNEAQLEKSRLLSDRFSAERPKGSFSTLEIQRTEQGDSAMYLCASSLHSEELFFGSGTQLSVL.

The chain uses TRBV4-1 and TRBJ2-7; no clear D. The CDR3 extends over 13 amino acids. From germline, CDR1 is MGHRA and CDR2 YSYEKL. V gave up 2 bases and J gave up 4 bases, with 9 bases separating them. The CDR3 DNA is TGCGCCAGCAGCCAACTGACACTATACGAGCAGTACTTC. It encodes CASSQLTLYEQYF.

V is TRBV28 and J is TRBJ1-1; no reliable D call. V was trimmed by 10 bases and J by 0 bases, leaving 12 bases between them. CDR3 length equals 13 residues. CDR1 and CDR2 from the germline V gene are MDHEN and SYDVKM. The CDR3 region has the DNA TGTGCCACCAAAAGTATAATGAACACTGAAGCTTTCTTT. It translates to CATKSIMNTEAFF.

This sequence joins TRBV25-1 and TRBJ2-1, with D possibly TRBD1 on 6 matching bases. Trimming took off 8 bases at V and 8 bases at J, with 10 bases between the two ends. Germline CDR1 and CDR2: MGHDK and SYGVNS. The CDR3 is 11 amino acids. The CDR3 bases are TGTGCCAGCGCCCCAGGGGATGAGCAGTTCTTC. Translation: CASAPGDEQFF.

Written as DNA, the CDR3 is TGTGCCAGCAGCCCCGGGACCACATGCGAGCAGTACTTC. It yields the protein CASSPGTTCEQYF. The chain links TRBV4-2 to TRBJ2-7; D may be TRBD1 or TRBD2 (5 bases each). The CDR3 has 13 amino acids. Germline V CDR1 and CDR2: LGHNA, YNFKEQ. V dropped 4 bases and J dropped 6 bases, with 13 bases sitting between them.

This clonotype has at least ten counts. The chain uses TRBV6-5 and TRBJ1-2, with D hard to call. The CDR3 extends over 15 amino acids. Germline CDR1 and CDR2: MNHEY and SVGAGI. The V gene lost 2 bases and the J gene lost 4 bases, with 14 bases spanning the gap. CDR3 sequence reads: CASSYAAGDGYGYTF. The CDR3, as DNA: TGTGCCAGCAGTTACGCCGCGGGTGACGGCTATGGCTACACCTTC.

This clonotype has only a few counts. The chain has TRBV6-4 and TRBJ2-1; TRBD2 matches 9 bases. With V trimmed by 6 bases and J by 8 bases, 11 bases remained unmatched. This CDR3 is 15 amino acids long. Germline V gene data show CDR1 as MRHNA and CDR2 as SNTAGT. The chain's CDR3 is CASSYGLAHGDEQFF. For the CDR3, the DNA is TGTGCCAGCAGCTACGGACTAGCGCACGGCGATGAGCAGTTCTTC.